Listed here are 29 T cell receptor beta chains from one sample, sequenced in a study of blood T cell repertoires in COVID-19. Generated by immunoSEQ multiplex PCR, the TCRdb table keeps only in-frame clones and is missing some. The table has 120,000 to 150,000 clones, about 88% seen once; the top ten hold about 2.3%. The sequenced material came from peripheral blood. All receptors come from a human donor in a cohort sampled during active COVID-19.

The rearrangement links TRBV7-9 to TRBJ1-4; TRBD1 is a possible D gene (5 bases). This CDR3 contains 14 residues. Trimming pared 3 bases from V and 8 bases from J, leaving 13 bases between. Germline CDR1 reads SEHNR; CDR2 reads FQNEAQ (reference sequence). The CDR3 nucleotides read TGTGCCAGCAGCTTGCTAGGGGTAGCAGAAAAACTGTTTTTT. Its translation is CASSLLGVAEKLFF.

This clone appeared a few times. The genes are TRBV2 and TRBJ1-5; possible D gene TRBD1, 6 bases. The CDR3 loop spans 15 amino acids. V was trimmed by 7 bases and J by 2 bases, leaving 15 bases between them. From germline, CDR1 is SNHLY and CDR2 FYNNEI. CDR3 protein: CASNRDGKGNQPQHF. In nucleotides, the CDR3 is TGTGCCAGCAACAGGGATGGAAAGGGCAATCAGCCCCAGCATTTT.

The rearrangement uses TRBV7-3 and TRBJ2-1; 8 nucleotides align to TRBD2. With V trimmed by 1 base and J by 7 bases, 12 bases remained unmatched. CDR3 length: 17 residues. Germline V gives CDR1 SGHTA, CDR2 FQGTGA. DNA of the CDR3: TGTGCCAGCAGCTTAATGGGAAGCGGGAGATCTATAAATGAGCAGTTCTTC. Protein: CASSLMGSGRSINEQFF. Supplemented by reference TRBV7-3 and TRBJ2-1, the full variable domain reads GAGVSQTPSNKVTEKGKYVELRCDPISGHTALYWYRQSLGQGPEFLIYFQGTGAADDSGLPNDRFFAVRPEGSVSTLKIQRTERGDSAVYLCASSLMGSGRSINEQFFGPGTRLTVL.

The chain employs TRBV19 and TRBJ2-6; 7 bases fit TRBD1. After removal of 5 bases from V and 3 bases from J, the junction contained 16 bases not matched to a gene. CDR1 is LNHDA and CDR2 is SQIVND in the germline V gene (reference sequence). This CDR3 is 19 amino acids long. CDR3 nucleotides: TGTGCCAGTAGTCCTTGGACAGGAGGTTTAGGGAGTGGGGCCAACGTCCTGACTTTC. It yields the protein CASSPWTGGLGSGANVLTF.

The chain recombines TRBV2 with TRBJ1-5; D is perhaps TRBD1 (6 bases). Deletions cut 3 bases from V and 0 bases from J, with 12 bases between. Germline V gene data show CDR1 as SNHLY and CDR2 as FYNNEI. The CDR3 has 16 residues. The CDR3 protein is CASSEQGRGSNQPQHF. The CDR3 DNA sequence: TGTGCCAGCAGTGAGCAGGGGAGGGGTAGCAATCAGCCCCAGCATTTT.

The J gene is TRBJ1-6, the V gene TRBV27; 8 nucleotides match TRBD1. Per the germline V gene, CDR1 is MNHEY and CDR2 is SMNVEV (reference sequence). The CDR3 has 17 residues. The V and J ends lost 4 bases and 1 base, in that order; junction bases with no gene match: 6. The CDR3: CASSSDRGSSYNSPLHF. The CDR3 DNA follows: TGTGCCAGCAGTTCTGACAGGGGTAGTTCCTATAATTCACCCCTCCACTTT.

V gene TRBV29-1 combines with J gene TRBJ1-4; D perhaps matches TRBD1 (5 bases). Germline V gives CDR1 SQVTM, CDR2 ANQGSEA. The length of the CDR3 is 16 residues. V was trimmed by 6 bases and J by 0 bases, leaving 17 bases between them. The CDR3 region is CSVWPLDSATNEKLFF. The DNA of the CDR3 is TGCAGCGTGTGGCCACTCGACAGCGCAACTAATGAAAAACTGTTTTTT. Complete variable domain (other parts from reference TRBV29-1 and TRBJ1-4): SAVISQKPSRDICQRGTSLTIQCQVDSQVTMMFWYRQQPGQSLTLIATANQGSEATYESGFVIDKFPISRPNLTFSTLTVSNMSPEDSSIYLCSVWPLDSATNEKLFFGSGTQLSVL.

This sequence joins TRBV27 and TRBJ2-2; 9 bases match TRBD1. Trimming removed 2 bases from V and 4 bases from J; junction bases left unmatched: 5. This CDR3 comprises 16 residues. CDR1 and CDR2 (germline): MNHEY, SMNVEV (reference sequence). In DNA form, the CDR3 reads TGTGCCAGCAGTTTAATAGGGACAGGGTCCACCGGGGAGCTGTTTTTT. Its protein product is CASSLIGTGSTGELFF.

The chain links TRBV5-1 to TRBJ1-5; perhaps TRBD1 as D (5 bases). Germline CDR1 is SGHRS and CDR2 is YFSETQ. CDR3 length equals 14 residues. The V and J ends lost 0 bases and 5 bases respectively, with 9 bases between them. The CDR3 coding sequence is TGCGCCAGCAGCTTGGCCCCAGGGTATCAGCCCCAGCATTTT. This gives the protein CASSLAPGYQPQHF.

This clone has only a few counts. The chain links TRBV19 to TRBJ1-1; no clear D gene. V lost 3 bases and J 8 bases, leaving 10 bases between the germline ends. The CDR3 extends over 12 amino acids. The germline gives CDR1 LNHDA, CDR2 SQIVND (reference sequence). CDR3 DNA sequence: TGTGCCAGTAGTATCCGAGGCCCCGAAGCTTTCTTT. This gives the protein CASSIRGPEAFF.

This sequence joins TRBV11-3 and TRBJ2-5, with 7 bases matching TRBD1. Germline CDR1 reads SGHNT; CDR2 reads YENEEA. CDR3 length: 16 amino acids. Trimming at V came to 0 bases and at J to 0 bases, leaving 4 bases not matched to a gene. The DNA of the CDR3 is TGTGCCAGCAGCTTAGACGGGACAGCCTACCAAGAGACCCAGTACTTC. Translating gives CASSLDGTAYQETQYF. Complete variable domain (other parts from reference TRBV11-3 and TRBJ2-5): EAGVVQSPRYKIIEKKQPVAFWCNPISGHNTLYWYLQNLGQGPELLIRYENEEAVDDSQLPKDRFSAERLKGVDSTLKIQPAELGDSAVYLCASSLDGTAYQETQYFGPGTRLLVL.

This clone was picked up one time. In nucleotides, the CDR3 is TGCGCCAGCAGCAGGGGACAGGGGCATGAAAAACTGTTTTTT. It encodes CASSRGQGHEKLFF. This chain joins TRBV5-1 and TRBJ1-4, with 10 positions matching TRBD1. Losses at the gene ends were 4 bases for V and 6 bases for J; bases not matched to a gene: 3. The germline gives CDR1 SGHRS, CDR2 YFSETQ. CDR3 length: 14 amino acids.

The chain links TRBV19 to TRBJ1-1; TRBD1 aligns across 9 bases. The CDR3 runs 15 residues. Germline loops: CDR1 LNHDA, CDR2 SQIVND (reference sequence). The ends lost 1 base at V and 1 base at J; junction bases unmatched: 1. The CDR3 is CASSIVGQGNTEAFF. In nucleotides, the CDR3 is TGTGCCAGTAGTATAGTGGGACAGGGGAACACTGAAGCTTTCTTT.

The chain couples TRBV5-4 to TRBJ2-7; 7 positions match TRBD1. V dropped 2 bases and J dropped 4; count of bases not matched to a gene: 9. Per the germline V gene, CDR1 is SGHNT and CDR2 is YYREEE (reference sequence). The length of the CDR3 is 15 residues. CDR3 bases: TGTGCCAGCAGCTTAAACACCGGGACAGAATACGAGCAGTACTTC. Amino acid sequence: CASSLNTGTEYEQYF.

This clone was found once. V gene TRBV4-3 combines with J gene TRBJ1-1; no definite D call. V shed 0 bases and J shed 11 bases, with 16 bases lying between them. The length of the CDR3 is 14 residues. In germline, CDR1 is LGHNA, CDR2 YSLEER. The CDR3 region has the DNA TGCGCCAGCAGCCAAGAGATCTACGGGAGTATGGCTTTCTTT. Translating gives CASSQEIYGSMAFF.

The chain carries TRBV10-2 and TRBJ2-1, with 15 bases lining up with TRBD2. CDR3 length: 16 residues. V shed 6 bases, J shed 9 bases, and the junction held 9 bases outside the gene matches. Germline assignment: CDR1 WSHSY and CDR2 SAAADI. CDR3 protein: CASRIGLAGGPAEQFF. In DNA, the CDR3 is TGCGCCAGCAGGATTGGACTAGCGGGGGGGCCAGCTGAGCAGTTCTTC.

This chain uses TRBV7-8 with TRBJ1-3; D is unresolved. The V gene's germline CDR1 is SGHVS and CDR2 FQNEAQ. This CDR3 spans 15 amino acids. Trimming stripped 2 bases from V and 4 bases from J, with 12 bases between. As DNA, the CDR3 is TGTGCCAGCAGCTTACTTCCAGTAACGGGAAACACCATATATTTT. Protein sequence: CASSLLPVTGNTIYF.

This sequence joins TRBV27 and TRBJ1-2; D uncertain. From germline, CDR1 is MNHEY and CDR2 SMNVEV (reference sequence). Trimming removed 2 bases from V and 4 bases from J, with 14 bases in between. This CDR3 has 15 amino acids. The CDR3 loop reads CASSLGSGVGYGYTF. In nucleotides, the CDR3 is TGTGCCAGCAGTTTAGGGTCCGGGGTTGGCTATGGCTACACCTTC.

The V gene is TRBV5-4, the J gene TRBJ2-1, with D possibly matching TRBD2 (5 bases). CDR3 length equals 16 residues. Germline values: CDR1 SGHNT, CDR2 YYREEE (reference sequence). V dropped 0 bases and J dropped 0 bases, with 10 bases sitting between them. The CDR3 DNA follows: TGTGCCAGCAGCTTGGTTCTGGGGAGCTCCTACAATGAGCAGTTCTTC. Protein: CASSLVLGSSYNEQFF. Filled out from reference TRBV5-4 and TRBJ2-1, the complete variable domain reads ETGVTQSPTHLIKTRGQQVTLRCSSQSGHNTVSWYQQALGQGPQFIFQYYREEENGRGNFPPRFSGLQFPNYSSELNVNALELDDSALYLCASSLVLGSSYNEQFFGPGTRLTVL.

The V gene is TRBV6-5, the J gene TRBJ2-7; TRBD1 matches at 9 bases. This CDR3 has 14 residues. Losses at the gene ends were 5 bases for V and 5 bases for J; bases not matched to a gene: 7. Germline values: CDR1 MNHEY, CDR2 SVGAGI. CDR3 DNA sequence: TGTGCCAGCAGTAAAAGGACAGGGGACAACGAGCAGTACTTC. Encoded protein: CASSKRTGDNEQYF.

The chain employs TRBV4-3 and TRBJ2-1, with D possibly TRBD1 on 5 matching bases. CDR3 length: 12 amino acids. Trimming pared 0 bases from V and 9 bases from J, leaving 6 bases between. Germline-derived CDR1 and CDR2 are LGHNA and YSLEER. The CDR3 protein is CASSQDDSEQFF. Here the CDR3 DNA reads TGCGCCAGCAGCCAAGATGACAGTGAGCAGTTCTTC.

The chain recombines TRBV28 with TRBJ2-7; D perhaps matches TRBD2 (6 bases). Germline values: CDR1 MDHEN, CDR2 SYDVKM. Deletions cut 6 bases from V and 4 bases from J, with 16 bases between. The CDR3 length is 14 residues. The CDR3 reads CASRRSGTSYEQYF. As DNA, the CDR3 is TGTGCCAGCAGACGTAGCGGAACCTCATACGAGCAGTACTTC.

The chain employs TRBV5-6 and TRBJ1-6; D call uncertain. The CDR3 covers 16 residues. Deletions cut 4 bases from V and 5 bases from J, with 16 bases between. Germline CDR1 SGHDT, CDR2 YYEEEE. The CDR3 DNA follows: TGTGCCAGCAGCCCGGGATGGCAGCGTGATAATTCACCCCTCCACTTT. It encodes CASSPGWQRDNSPLHF. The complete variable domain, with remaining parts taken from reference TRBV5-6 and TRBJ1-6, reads DAGVTQSPTHLIKTRGQQVTLRCSPKSGHDTVSWYQQALGQGPQFIFQYYEEEERQRGNFPDRFSGHQFPNYSSELNVNALLLGDSALYLCASSPGWQRDNSPLHFGNGTRLTVT.

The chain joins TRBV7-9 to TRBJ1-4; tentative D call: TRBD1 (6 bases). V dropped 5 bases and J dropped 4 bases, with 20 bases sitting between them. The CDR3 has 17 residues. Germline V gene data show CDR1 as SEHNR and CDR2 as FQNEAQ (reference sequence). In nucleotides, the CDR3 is TGTGCCAGCAGCGTAGGGACCCTCCGGGACAATAATGAAAAACTGTTTTTT. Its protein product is CASSVGTLRDNNEKLFF.

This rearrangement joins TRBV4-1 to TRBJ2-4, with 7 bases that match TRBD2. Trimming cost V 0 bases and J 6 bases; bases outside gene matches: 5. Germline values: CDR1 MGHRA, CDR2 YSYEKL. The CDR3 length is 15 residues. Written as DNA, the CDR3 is TGCGCCAGCAGCCAAGAAAGGGACTACCTAAACATTCAGTACTTC. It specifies CASSQERDYLNIQYF.

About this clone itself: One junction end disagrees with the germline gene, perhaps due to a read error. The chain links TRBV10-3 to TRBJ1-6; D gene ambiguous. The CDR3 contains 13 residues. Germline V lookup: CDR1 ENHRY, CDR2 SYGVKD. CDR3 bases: TGTGCCATCAATGAGGGTCAGGTACAGCCCCTCCACTTT. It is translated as CAINEGQVQPLHF.

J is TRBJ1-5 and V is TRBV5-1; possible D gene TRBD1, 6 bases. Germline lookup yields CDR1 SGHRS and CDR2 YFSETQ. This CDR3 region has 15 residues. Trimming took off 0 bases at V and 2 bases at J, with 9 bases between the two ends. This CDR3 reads CASSLAGQRNQPQHF. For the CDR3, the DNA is TGCGCCAGCAGCTTGGCCGGACAGCGCAATCAGCCCCAGCATTTT.

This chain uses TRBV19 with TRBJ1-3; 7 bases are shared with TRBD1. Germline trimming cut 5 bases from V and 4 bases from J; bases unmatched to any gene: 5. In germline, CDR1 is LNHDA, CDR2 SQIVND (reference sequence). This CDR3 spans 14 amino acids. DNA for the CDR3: TGTGCCAGTAGTGAAGGACAGGCCGGAAACACCATATATTTT. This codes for CASSEGQAGNTIYF.

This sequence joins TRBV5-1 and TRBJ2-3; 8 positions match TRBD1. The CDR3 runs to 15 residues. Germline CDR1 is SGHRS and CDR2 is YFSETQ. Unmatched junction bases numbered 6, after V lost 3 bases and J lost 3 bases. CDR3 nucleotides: TGCGCCAGCAGCTCTTGGACAGGGCGGACAGATACGCAGTATTTT. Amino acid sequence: CASSSWTGRTDTQYF.